This T cell receptor beta chain was observed in a study of T cells in Graves' hyperthyroidism and ophthalmopathy. Study outcomes and limitations: Most thyroid clonotypes with frequency above 0.001 were detected in blood. A model using 13 V-J features told ophthalmopathy apart from stable hyperthyroidism.

The TCR beta CDR3 regions underwent amplification using RNA transcripts as the source. First-round RT-PCR with HTBI primers amplified the TCR CDR3 region. One entry per CDR3 protein results from TCRdb running MiXCR on the multiplex PCR reads. The sample yields around 700,000 distinct CDR3 sequences, under 45% seen once. The CDR3 is 13 residues long. Germline lookup yields CDR1 WSHSY and CDR2 SAAADI. This clonotype was seen only once. Its specificity is not known. An end of the junction differs from the germline gene, which may be a read error. This rearrangement joins TRBV10-2 to TRBJ1-1, with D maybe TRBD1 (5 bases). The sample consisted of blood. This receptor was taken from a woman aged 40 to 55 with Graves' hyperthyroidism. The CDR3 sequence is CASSLDSGPEAFF. The CDR3 region has the DNA TGTGCCAGCAGCCTTGACAGCGGGCCTGAAGCTTTCTTT.